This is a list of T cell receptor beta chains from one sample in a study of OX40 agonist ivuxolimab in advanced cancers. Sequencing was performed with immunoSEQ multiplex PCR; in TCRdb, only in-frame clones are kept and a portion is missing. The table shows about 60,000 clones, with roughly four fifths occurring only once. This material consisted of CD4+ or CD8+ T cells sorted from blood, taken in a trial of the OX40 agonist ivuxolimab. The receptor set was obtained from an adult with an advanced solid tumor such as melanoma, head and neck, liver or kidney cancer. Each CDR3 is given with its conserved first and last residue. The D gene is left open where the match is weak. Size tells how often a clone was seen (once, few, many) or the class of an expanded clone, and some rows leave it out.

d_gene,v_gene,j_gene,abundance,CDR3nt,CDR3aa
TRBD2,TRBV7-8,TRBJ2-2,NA,TGTGCCAGCAGCTTCACTAGCGGGGCTAACACCGGGGAGCTGTTTTTT,CASSFTSGANTGELFF
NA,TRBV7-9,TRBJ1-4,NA,TGTGCCAGCAGCGGCGGACAGTACGAAAAACTGTTTTTT,CASSGGQYEKLFF
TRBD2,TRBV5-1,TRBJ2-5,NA,TGCGCCAGCAGCTTGGAAGGACTAGCGGGAGTAGAGACCCAGTACTTC,CASSLEGLAGVETQYF
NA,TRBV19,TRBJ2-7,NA,TGTGCCAGTAGTACAGGCTACGAGCAGTACTTC,CASSTGYEQYF
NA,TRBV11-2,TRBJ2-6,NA,TGTGCCAGCAGCTTAGTTCAGGGGGGGTCTGGGGCCAACGTCCTGACTTTC,CASSLVQGGSGANVLTF
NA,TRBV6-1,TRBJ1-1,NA,TGTGCCAGCGGAAAGACAGGGAACACTGAAGCTTTCTTT,CASGKTGNTEAFF
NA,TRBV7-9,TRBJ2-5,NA,TGTGCCAGCAGTTACGGGATGCGTGGCGTCGAGACCCAGTACTTC,CASSYGMRGVETQYF
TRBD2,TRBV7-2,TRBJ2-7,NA,TGTGCCAGCAGCGCCAGCGGGAGCGGCTCCGACGAGCAGTACTTC,CASSASGSGSDEQYF
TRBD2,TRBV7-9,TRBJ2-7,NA,TGTGCCAGCAGATTCGGGACTAGCGGGAGTTACGAGCAGTACTTC,CASRFGTSGSYEQYF
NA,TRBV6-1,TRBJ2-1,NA,TGTGCCAGCAGTGAATCCTCTCTTGGTGAGCAGTTCTTC,CASSESSLGEQFF
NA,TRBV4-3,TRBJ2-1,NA,TGCGCCAGCAGCCAAGACCGGGACTTTTCATACAATGAGCAGTTCTTC,CASSQDRDFSYNEQFF
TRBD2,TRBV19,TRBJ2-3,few,TGTGCCAGTAGTAAGACCGGGCTAGCGGGAGGAGAGGATACGCAGTATTTT,CASSKTGLAGGEDTQYF
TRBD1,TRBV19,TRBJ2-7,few,TGTGCCAGTAGTGTGACAGGGCACGAGCAGTACTTC,CASSVTGHEQYF
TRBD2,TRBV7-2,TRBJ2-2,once,TGTGCCAGCAGCTTAAGGGCGGGAGTCACCGGGGAGCTGTTTTTT,CASSLRAGVTGELFF
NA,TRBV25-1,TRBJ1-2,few,TGTGCCAGCAGTGAATCGTCAGGGACCTATGGCTACACCTTC,CASSESSGTYGYTF
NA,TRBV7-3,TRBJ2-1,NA,TGTGCCAGCAGCCCAGGGGGGAACAATGAGCAGTTCTTC,CASSPGGNNEQFF
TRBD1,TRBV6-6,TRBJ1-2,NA,TGTGCCAGCAGCTCGACAGGGGCTAACTATGGCTACACCTTC,CASSSTGANYGYTF
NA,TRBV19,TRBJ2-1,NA,TGTGCTTCACAGGGTCAGGGCAATGAGCAGTTCTTC,CASQGQGNEQFF
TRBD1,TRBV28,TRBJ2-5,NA,TGTGCCAGCAGAACAGGGGGCGAGACCCAGTACTTC,CASRTGGETQYF
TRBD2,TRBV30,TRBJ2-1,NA,TGTGCCTGGAGTGATAAAACCGGGACTAGCGGGTCCCTCTCCTACAATGAGCAGTTCTTC,CAWSDKTGTSGSLSYNEQFF
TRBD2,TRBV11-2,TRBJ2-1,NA,TGTGCCAGCAGCGCACCGCTAGCGGGAGTTAATGAGCAGTTCTTC,CASSAPLAGVNEQFF
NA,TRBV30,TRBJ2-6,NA,TGTGCCTGGATTGGGGGATCGGGGGCCAACGTCCTGACTTTC,CAWIGGSGANVLTF
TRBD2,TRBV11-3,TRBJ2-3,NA,TGTGCCAGCAGCTTAGGGGCCACTAGCGGTTCCACAGATACGCAGTATTTT,CASSLGATSGSTDTQYF
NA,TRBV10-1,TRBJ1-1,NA,TGCGCCAGCAGTGATTCGCCGAACACTGAAGCTTTCTTT,CASSDSPNTEAFF
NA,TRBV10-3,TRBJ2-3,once,TGTGCCATCAGTGGTGGTAGAAGCGCAGATACGCAGTATTTT,CAISGGRSADTQYF
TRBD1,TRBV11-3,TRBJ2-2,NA,TGTGCCAGCTCGACCGACAGGGTAACCGGGGAGCTGTTTTTT,CASSTDRVTGELFF
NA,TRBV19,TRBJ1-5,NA,TGTGCCAGTAGTATTAGCGTCAGCAATCAGCCCCAGCATTTT,CASSISVSNQPQHF
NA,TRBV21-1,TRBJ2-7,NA,TGTGCCAGCAGCAAAGCGCTTTTCAGGGATTCCCGGGACAGAACCTACGAGCAGTACTTC,CASSKALFRDSRDRTYEQYF
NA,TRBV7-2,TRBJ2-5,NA,TGTGCCAGCAGCTTAGCGCTATCTGGAGCGGAGACCCAGTACTTC,CASSLALSGAETQYF
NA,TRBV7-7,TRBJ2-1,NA,TGTGCCAGCAGCTTAGATAGGGGCAATGAGCAGTTCTTC,CASSLDRGNEQFF
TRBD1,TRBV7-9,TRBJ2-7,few,TGTGCCAGCAGCTCCGGTCTTGGGACAGGGGGTCTCGAGCAGTACTTC,CASSSGLGTGGLEQYF
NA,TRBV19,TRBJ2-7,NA,TGTGCCAGTAGTGGGACTTCCTACGAGCAGTACTTC,CASSGTSYEQYF
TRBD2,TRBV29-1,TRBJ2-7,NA,TGCAGCGTTGGGACTAGCGGGACAACCGAGCAGTACTTC,CSVGTSGTTEQYF
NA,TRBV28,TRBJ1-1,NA,TGTGCCAGCAGCCCCCCGGGTTTAGGGAACACTGAAGCTTTCTTT,CASSPPGLGNTEAFF
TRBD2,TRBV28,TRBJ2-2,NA,TGTGCCAGCAGTTTAGGGCTTGGATCTAGCGGGAGGGAAGGCGGCGGGGAGCTGTTTTTT,CASSLGLGSSGREGGGELFF
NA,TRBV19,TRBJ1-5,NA,TGTGCCAGTAGTATTTCGCTAGGCCAGCCCCAGCATTTT,CASSISLGQPQHF
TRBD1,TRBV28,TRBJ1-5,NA,TGTGCCAGCAGTAGAACCCAGGGGGCGAGCAATCAGCCCCAGCATTTT,CASSRTQGASNQPQHF